This is a list of T cell receptor beta chains from one sample in a study of blood T cell repertoires in COVID-19. Assay used: immunoSEQ multiplex PCR; TCRdb lists only in-frame clones, some missing. The table includes 35,000 or so clones, roughly 88% detected once. The sequenced sample was peripheral blood. These receptors originate from a man between 65 and 79 years old with acute or convalescent COVID-19. The CDR3 runs from the conserved cysteine through the conserved F or W. D genes are given only for firm matches. For some rows the clone size is stated as once, few or many, or as a class when expanded; others skip it.

. | TRBD1 | TRBJ2-4 | TRBV5-1 | TGCGCCAGCAGCTCAGGGGGAATAGGCACTCAGTACTTC | CASSSGGIGTQYF
. | . | TRBJ2-7 | TRBV2 | TGTGCCAGCACCCCGACAGAAGCCTACGAGCAGTACTTC | CASTPTEAYEQYF
. | TRBD2 | TRBJ2-1 | TRBV4-2 | TGTGCCAGCAGCCTGTCAGGACTAGTGTACAATGAGCAGTTCTTC | CASSLSGLVYNEQFF
. | TRBD1 | TRBJ2-1 | TRBV5-1 | TGCGCCAGCAGCTTGGGGGGGACAGGAAGTGGGAGTGAGCAGTTCTTC | CASSLGGTGSGSEQFF
. | . | TRBJ1-5 | TRBV4-1 | TGCGCCAGCAGCCAAGATGGCGGGCTAGGAAATCAGCCCCAGCATTTT | CASSQDGGLGNQPQHF
. | TRBD1 | TRBJ2-7 | TRBV28 | TGTGCCAGCAGTTTCGCCGTTCCGGGACAGGGCTTTCGGGAGCAGTACTTC | CASSFAVPGQGFREQYF
. | TRBD1 | TRBJ2-3 | TRBV4-3 | TGCGCCAGCAGCCCCCGGGACAGGGAATCAGATACGCAGTATTTT | CASSPRDRESDTQYF
. | TRBD1 | TRBJ2-1 | TRBV4-2 | TGTGCCAGCAGCCAATGGACAGGATCCTACAATGAGCAGTTCTTC | CASSQWTGSYNEQFF
. | TRBD2 | TRBJ2-3 | TRBV7-2 | TGTGCCAGCAGCTTCGGACTAGGGGCAGATACGCAGTATTTT | CASSFGLGADTQYF
. | . | TRBJ2-1 | TRBV18 | TGTGCCAGCTCTCCCACCAGAGGCGGGAATGGGAATGAGCAGTTCTTC | CASSPTRGGNGNEQFF
. | . | TRBJ2-7 | TRBV16 | TGTGCCAGCAGCCCCCTGGGGGCAAGGGAGCAGTACTTC | CASSPLGAREQYF
. | . | TRBJ1-5 | TRBV20-1 | TGCAGTGCTAGTGTGTTGCAGGAAGATCAGCCCCAGCATTTT | CSASVLQEDQPQHF
. | . | TRBJ2-6 | TRBV28 | TGTGCCAGTCAGAACAGGGGAGGCTCTGGGGCCAACGTCCTGACTTTC | CASQNRGGSGANVLTF
. | TRBD1 | TRBJ2-1 | TRBV18 | TGTGCCAGCTCACCACCGCGAGGGACAGGGGGATTAAATGAGCAGTTCTTC | CASSPPRGTGGLNEQFF
. | TRBD2 | TRBJ2-1 | TRBV7-2 | TGTGCCAGCAGCCCTAGCGGGAGCGTCGTCTTCTTC | CASSPSGSVVFF
. | . | TRBJ1-5 | TRBV7-8 | TGTGCCAGCAGCCCTGAGGTTGGCAATCAGCCCCAGCATTTT | CASSPEVGNQPQHF
. | . | TRBJ2-5 | TRBV19 | TGTGCCAGTAGTAAATCCAGGGTCGAGACCCAGTACTTC | CASSKSRVETQYF
. | TRBD1 | TRBJ1-2 | TRBV5-8 | TGTGCCAGCAGCTTGGATACACAGGGGGCGGGTTATGGCTACACCTTC | CASSLDTQGAGYGYTF
few | TRBD1 | TRBJ1-5 | TRBV7-2 | TGTGCCAGCAGCTTAAGACAGGGTAGCGGTCAGCCCCAGCATTTT | CASSLRQGSGQPQHF
. | TRBD1 | TRBJ2-7 | TRBV25-1 | TGTGCCAGCAGTGCCCCCAGGGGGCCGGCCTACGAGCAGTACTTC | CASSAPRGPAYEQYF
. | TRBD1 | TRBJ2-5 | TRBV5-1 | TGCGCCAGCAGCAAGGGACAGGGCCGACAAGAGACCCAGTACTTC | CASSKGQGRQETQYF
few | TRBD1 | TRBJ2-2 | TRBV7-9 | TGTGCCAGCAGCCGGACAGGGAAAACCGGGGAGCTGTTTTTT | CASSRTGKTGELFF
. | TRBD2 | TRBJ2-2 | TRBV7-3 | TGTGCCAGCAGCTTAACCCGTAGCGGGAGGGCCGACACCGGGGAGCTGTTTTTT | CASSLTRSGRADTGELFF